The 30 T cell receptor beta chains given below trace back to one sample, sequenced in a study of response to subunit inactivated influenza vaccine. TCRdb re-called the RT-PCR reads with MiXCR, one entry per CDR3 protein. The table shows 530,000 or so distinct CDR3 sequences, with around 25% occurring only once. Sample: CD4+ T cells sorted from PBMCs, taken less than 6 days after vaccination. These receptors were obtained from a man aged 45-65 years who received an inactivated influenza vaccine.

This clonotype was seen many times. The chain carries TRBV7-7 and TRBJ2-5; D gene uncertain. The CDR3 runs 14 residues. Trimming shortened V by 2 bases and J by 4 bases, and 11 bases separated the two germline ends. Germline CDR1 and CDR2: SSHAT and FNYEAQ (reference sequence). The CDR3 DNA sequence: TGTGCCAGCAGCTTAAGGGTCCTAGGAGAGACCCAGTACTTC. Translating it yields CASSLRVLGETQYF. Full variable domain (missing parts from reference TRBV7-7 and TRBJ2-5): GAGVSQSPRYKVTKRGQDVTLRCDPISSHATLYWYQQALGQGPEFLTYFNYEAQPDKSGLPSDRFSAERPEGSISTLTIQRTEQRDSAMYRCASSLRVLGETQYFGPGTRLLVL.

The chain couples TRBV9 to TRBJ2-3; 14 nucleotides align to TRBD2. J gave up 0 bases and V 1 base, and 10 bases lay outside the gene matches. The germline V gene encodes CDR1 SGDLS and CDR2 YYNGEE. CDR3 length: 20 residues. Here the CDR3 DNA reads TGTGCCAGCAGCGTAACAACGGGACTAGCGGGAGCGTACAGCACAGATACGCAGTATTTT. Amino acids: CASSVTTGLAGAYSTDTQYF.

The chain is built from TRBV6-1 and TRBJ2-7; 7 bases are a match to TRBD1. Trimming removed 6 bases from V and 5 bases from J; junction bases left unmatched: 10. Germline V lookup: CDR1 MNHNS, CDR2 SASEGT. This CDR3 is 14 amino acids long. The CDR3: CASRTGTVIDEQYF. CDR3 nucleotide sequence: TGTGCCAGCAGAACCGGGACAGTAATCGACGAGCAGTACTTC.

The gene calls are TRBV9 and TRBJ2-5, with TRBD2 identical over 9 bases. From germline, CDR1 is SGDLS and CDR2 YYNGEE. The CDR3 is 16 amino acids. With V trimmed by 3 bases and J by 4 bases, 10 bases remained unmatched. The CDR3 DNA sequence: TGTGCCAGCAGCGAAGGTCCTAGCGGGGAGGGAGAGACCCAGTACTTC. Its protein product is CASSEGPSGEGETQYF.

This clonotype appeared a few times. The chain is built from TRBV9 and TRBJ2-5; D uncertain. The length of the CDR3 is 15 residues. The germline V and J ends were trimmed by 0 bases and 1 base, with 10 bases remaining between them. Germline CDR1 is SGDLS and CDR2 is YYNGEE. The CDR3 region has the DNA TGTGCCAGCAGCGTAGGGGGAACTGGCCAAGAGACCCAGTACTTC. Amino acid sequence: CASSVGGTGQETQYF.

The table lists this clonotype with a count of one. The CDR3 nucleotides read TGCAGTGCTAGCCCTTCCCCGGGACTAGCGAAAGAGACCCAGTACTTC. It specifies CSASPSPGLAKETQYF. The genes are TRBV20-1 and TRBJ2-5, with 10 bases fitting TRBD2. Germline values: CDR1 DFQATT, CDR2 SNEGSKA (reference sequence). CDR3 length: 16 residues. J gave up 3 bases and V 3 bases, and 10 bases lay outside the gene matches.

The chain combines TRBV9 with TRBJ2-5; 10 bases fit TRBD1. CDR3 size: 15 residues. V shed 0 bases and J 1 base; nucleotides not matched to a gene: 0. CDR1 is SGDLS, CDR2 YYNGEE, per germline. The CDR3 coding sequence is TGTGCCAGCAGCGTAGGGACAGGGGGCCAAGAGACCCAGTACTTC. Residues: CASSVGTGGQETQYF.

This clonotype was seen more than once but under ten times. This chain joins TRBV12-3 or TRBV12-4 and TRBJ2-6; D gene ambiguous. The V and J ends lost 6 bases and 4 bases respectively, with 13 bases between them. This CDR3 region has 15 residues. CDR3 DNA sequence: TGTGCCAGCAGCCTAAGTCCAGGAGGGGCCAACGTCCTGACTTTC. Amino acids: CASSLSPGGANVLTF.

V gene TRBV6-5 combines with J gene TRBJ2-2, with D possibly TRBD2 on 5 matching bases. V lost 0 bases to trimming and J lost 5 bases, with 13 bases between them. In germline, CDR1 is MNHEY, CDR2 SVGAGI. CDR3 size: 16 residues. In DNA form, the CDR3 reads TGTGCCAGCAGTTACTCGTCCGTACGGGAAACCGGGGAGCTGTTTTTT. This sequence encodes CASSYSSVRETGELFF.

This clonotype was found many times. The chain recombines TRBV4-3 with TRBJ2-3; 11 positions match TRBD2. The germline V gene has CDR1 LGHNA and CDR2 YSLEER. The junction had 6 bases not matched to a gene; V was cut back by 1 base and J by 6 bases. The CDR3 totals 16 residues. CDR3 amino acids: CASSQGSSGGADTQYF. The CDR3 DNA sequence: TGCGCCAGCAGCCAAGGCAGTAGCGGGGGGGCCGATACGCAGTATTTT.

The table lists this clonotype with a few counts. CDR3 DNA: TGTGCCAGCAGCCAATCCCACAGCCTCGAAGAGACCCAGTACTTC. Its protein is CASSQSHSLEETQYF. The chain joins TRBV3-1 to TRBJ2-5; no reliable D call. This CDR3 is built from 15 residues. V was shortened by 2 bases and J by 3 bases, with 13 bases between the two germline ends. Germline V gene lookup returns CDR1 LGHDT and CDR2 YNNKEL (reference sequence).

This clonotype was seen only a few times. The chain employs TRBV4-2 and TRBJ1-4; D is unresolved. The CDR3 contains 15 residues. CDR1 is LGHNA and CDR2 is YNFKEQ in the germline V gene. Trimming removed 0 bases from V and 5 bases from J, with 10 bases in between. CDR3 nucleotides: TGTGCCAGCAGCCAAGAAGGCCGGTCCAATGAAAAACTGTTTTTT. Its translation is CASSQEGRSNEKLFF.

The chain employs TRBV5-1 and TRBJ2-3, with 11 bases matching TRBD1. Germline V lookup: CDR1 SGHRS, CDR2 YFSETQ. The CDR3 is 16 amino acids. V shed 0 bases and J 8 bases; nucleotides not matched to a gene: 8. CDR3 DNA: TGCGCCAGCAGCTTGGCGGACAGGGGGCGAGGGGGTACGCAGTATTTT. Residues: CASSLADRGRGGTQYF.

This clonotype was observed a few times. The V gene is TRBV24-1, the J gene TRBJ2-2, with TRBD1 matching 7 bases. CDR1 is KGHDR and CDR2 is SFDVKD in the germline V gene. The CDR3 contains 15 residues. After removal of 6 bases from V and 3 bases from J, the junction contained 6 bases not matched to a gene. The CDR3 spells CATSPGQIDTGELFF. The DNA for the CDR3 is TGTGCCACCAGTCCGGGACAGATAGACACCGGGGAGCTGTTTTTT.

V gene TRBV6-1 combines with J gene TRBJ1-5; D is undetermined. CDR1 and CDR2 (germline): MNHNS, SASEGT. The CDR3 is 15 amino acids. The V end lost 5 bases, the J end lost 2 bases, and 13 bases lay between the germline ends. CDR3 amino acids: CASSPSSVRNQPQHF. CDR3 DNA sequence: TGTGCCAGCAGTCCCTCTTCGGTCCGCAATCAGCCCCAGCATTTT.

This clonotype was picked up a small number of times. The J gene is TRBJ2-1, the V gene TRBV7-8; D gene uncertain. This CDR3 has 19 amino acids. V was pared by 5 bases and J by 3 bases, with 26 bases between. Looked up from germline, CDR1 is SGHVS and CDR2 is FQNEAQ. The CDR3 DNA reads TGTGCCAGCAGCCCAAGGCGATGGTTCCGTGGTAGGGTCTACAATGAGCAGTTCTTC. It specifies CASSPRRWFRGRVYNEQFF.

The genes are TRBV29-1 and TRBJ2-3; TRBD2 aligns across 8 bases. This CDR3 contains 14 residues. Per germline, CDR1 SQVTM and CDR2 ANQGSEA. The V gene end was trimmed by 3 bases and the J gene end by 6 bases; junction bases not matched to a gene: 8. Here the CDR3 reads CSVDLAGGYDTQYF. In DNA, the CDR3 is TGCAGCGTTGACCTTGCGGGGGGATACGATACGCAGTATTTT.

The sample holds a few counts of this clonotype. This rearrangement joins TRBV27 to TRBJ2-5; TRBD2 agrees at 9 bases. Trimming took 1 base from V and 5 from J; bases not matched to a gene: 8. Germline V gives CDR1 MNHEY, CDR2 SMNVEV (reference sequence). There are 16 residues in the CDR3. The CDR3: CASSLFGGGAYETQYF. DNA for the CDR3: TGTGCCAGCAGTTTATTCGGCGGGGGGGCCTATGAGACCCAGTACTTC.

This clonotype appeared a few times. CDR3 sequence (DNA): TGCAGCGTGCTCCAAAAAACCACGACAGGGCCAGCTGGCACCGGGGAGCTGTTTTTT. Its translation: CSVLQKTTTGPAGTGELFF. The gene calls are TRBV29-1 and TRBJ2-2; 7 nucleotides match TRBD1. The germline CDR1 and CDR2 sequences are SQVTM and ANQGSEA. The CDR3 contains 19 residues. V lost 6 bases, J lost 4 bases, and 23 bases stayed unmatched.

A few counts support this clonotype. CDR3 sequence: CASNTGQVMTGELFF. DNA for the CDR3: TGTGCCAGCAATACGGGACAGGTGATGACCGGGGAGCTGTTTTTT. The chain has TRBV12-3 or TRBV12-4 and TRBJ2-2; 8 bases are a match to TRBD1. Trimming at V came to 7 bases and at J to 5 bases, leaving 9 bases not matched to a gene. This CDR3 has 15 residues.

V is TRBV28 and J is TRBJ1-5, with D possibly TRBD1 on 5 matching bases. V lost 5 bases to trimming and J lost 6 bases, with 14 bases between them. The V gene's germline CDR1 is MDHEN and CDR2 SYDVKM. This CDR3 contains 14 residues. In nucleotides, the CDR3 is TGTGCCAGCAGTCAGGGTGGGGGAGGTCAGCCCCAGCATTTT. Protein sequence: CASSQGGGGQPQHF.

V usage is TRBV11-3 and J usage is TRBJ1-1; D is ambiguous. Germline V lookup: CDR1 SGHNT, CDR2 YENEEA. Between the trimmed V and J ends, which lost 4 bases and 11 bases, there was a span of 17 bases. The CDR3 consists of 13 residues. CDR3 protein: CASSSARDGEAFF. CDR3 DNA: TGTGCCAGCAGCTCGGCCCGGGATGGGGAGGCTTTCTTT.

This clonotype was counted between two and nine times. DNA of the CDR3: TGTGCCAGCAGCTTAGCGACAGGGCAGTATTTT. It yields the protein CASSLATGQYF. J is TRBJ2-3 and V is TRBV7-2; D is perhaps TRBD1 (6 bases). There are 11 residues in the CDR3. The germline V and J ends were trimmed by 0 bases and 11 bases, with 6 bases remaining between them. Germline V lookup: CDR1 SGHTA, CDR2 FQGNSA.

In this sample, this clonotype turned up a few times. The chain carries TRBV20-1 and TRBJ2-7; either TRBD1 or TRBD2 may fit D (5 bases each). CDR1 and CDR2 from the germline V gene are DFQATT and SNEGSKA (reference sequence). The CDR3 covers 13 residues. V gave up 5 bases and J gave up 4 bases, with 15 bases separating them. The CDR3 coding sequence is TGCAGTGCTTCCCGGGACGGAAGATACGAGCAGTACTTC. This encodes CSASRDGRYEQYF.

This clonotype has only a few counts. The chain recombines TRBV12-3 or TRBV12-4 with TRBJ2-2; no clear D gene. Between the trimmed V and J ends, which lost 5 bases and 6 bases, there was a span of 10 bases. The CDR3 is made up of 13 amino acids. The DNA for the CDR3 is TGTGCCAGCAGTCCAACCTGGGCCGGGGAGCTGTTTTTT. Protein: CASSPTWAGELFF.

The chain couples TRBV4-3 to TRBJ2-7; D gene uncertain. CDR1 and CDR2 (germline): LGHNA, YSLEER. V was cut by 3 bases and J by 6 bases, with 15 bases left in between. The CDR3 spans 14 residues. The chain's CDR3 is CASSQPWVKGEQYF. For the CDR3, the DNA is TGCGCCAGCAGCCAGCCCTGGGTGAAGGGCGAGCAGTACTTC.

The chain couples TRBV4-1 to TRBJ1-4; no definite D call. The CDR3 runs 15 residues. Looked up from germline, CDR1 is MGHRA and CDR2 is YSYEKL. Trimming cost V 2 bases and J 8 bases, with 15 bases left between them. Written as DNA, the CDR3 is TGCGCCAGCAGCCAAACCGAGAGAGGGAAGGAAAAACTGTTTTTT. Translated: CASSQTERGKEKLFF.

This chain links TRBV10-3 with TRBJ2-2, with D hard to call. This CDR3 is 14 amino acids long. V lost 7 bases and J lost 0, with 9 bases in between. Per the germline V gene, CDR1 is ENHRY and CDR2 is SYGVKD. The CDR3 DNA is TGTGCCATCACCTTCAAAGCGAACACCGGGGAGCTGTTTTTT. Protein sequence: CAITFKANTGELFF.

The rearrangement links TRBV20-1 to TRBJ2-7; 12 bases are shared with TRBD2. The CDR3 is 14 amino acids. V lost 7 bases, J lost 9 bases, and 13 bases stayed unmatched. Germline V CDR1 and CDR2: DFQATT, SNEGSKA (reference sequence). CDR3 coding DNA: TGCAGTGTTTTGCCGACTAGCGGGAGAATCGGGCAGTACTTC. It codes for CSVLPTSGRIGQYF.

This clonotype was seen more than once but under ten times. CDR3 nucleotides: TGTGCCAGCAGCCAAGAGACAGGGTACTATGGCTACACCTTC. Translation: CASSQETGYYGYTF. The chain combines TRBV5-6 with TRBJ1-2, with TRBD1 matching over 7 bases. V dropped 4 bases and J dropped 3; count of bases not matched to a gene: 6. Germline CDR1 and CDR2: SGHDT and YYEEEE. This CDR3 has 14 residues.